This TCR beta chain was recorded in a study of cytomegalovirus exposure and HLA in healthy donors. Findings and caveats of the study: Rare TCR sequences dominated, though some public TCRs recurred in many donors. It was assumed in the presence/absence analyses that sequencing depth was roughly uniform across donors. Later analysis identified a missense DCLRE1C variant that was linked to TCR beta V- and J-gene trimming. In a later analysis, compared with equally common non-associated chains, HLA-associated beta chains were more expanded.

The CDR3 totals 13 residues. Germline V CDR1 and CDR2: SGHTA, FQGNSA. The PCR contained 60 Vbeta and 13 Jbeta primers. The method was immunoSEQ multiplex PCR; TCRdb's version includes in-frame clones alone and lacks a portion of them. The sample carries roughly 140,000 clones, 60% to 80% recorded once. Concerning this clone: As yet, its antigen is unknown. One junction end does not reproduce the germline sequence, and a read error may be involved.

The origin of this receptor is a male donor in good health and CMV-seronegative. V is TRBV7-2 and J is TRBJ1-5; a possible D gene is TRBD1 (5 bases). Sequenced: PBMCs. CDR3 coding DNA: TGTGCCAACAGCTTGCGGGGGAATCAGCCCCAGCATTTT. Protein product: CANSLRGNQPQHF.